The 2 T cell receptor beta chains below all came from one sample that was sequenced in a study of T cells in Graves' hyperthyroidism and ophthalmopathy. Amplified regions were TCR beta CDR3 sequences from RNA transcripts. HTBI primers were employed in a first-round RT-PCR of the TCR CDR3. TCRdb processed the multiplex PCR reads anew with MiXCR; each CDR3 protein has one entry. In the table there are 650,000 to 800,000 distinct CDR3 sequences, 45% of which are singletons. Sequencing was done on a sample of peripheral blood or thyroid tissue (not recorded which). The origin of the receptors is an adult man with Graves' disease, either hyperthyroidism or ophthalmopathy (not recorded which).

The CDR3 loop is CSARDRPGGGYTF. DNA of the CDR3: TGCAGTGCTAGAGATCGGCCAGGCGGTGGCTACACCTTC. The rearrangement uses TRBV20-1 and TRBJ1-2; no firm D call. CDR1 and CDR2 from the germline V gene are DFQATT and SNEGSKA (reference sequence). The V gene lost 0 bases and the J gene lost 7 bases, with 12 bases spanning the gap. The CDR3 is made up of 13 amino acids.

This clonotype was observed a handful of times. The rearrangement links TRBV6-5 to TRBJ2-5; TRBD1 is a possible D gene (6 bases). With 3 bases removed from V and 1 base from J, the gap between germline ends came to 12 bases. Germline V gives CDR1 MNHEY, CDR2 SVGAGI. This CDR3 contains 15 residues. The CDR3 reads CASSYLGQLQETQYF. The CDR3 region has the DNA TGTGCCAGCAGTTATCTCGGACAGCTCCAAGAGACCCAGTACTTC.